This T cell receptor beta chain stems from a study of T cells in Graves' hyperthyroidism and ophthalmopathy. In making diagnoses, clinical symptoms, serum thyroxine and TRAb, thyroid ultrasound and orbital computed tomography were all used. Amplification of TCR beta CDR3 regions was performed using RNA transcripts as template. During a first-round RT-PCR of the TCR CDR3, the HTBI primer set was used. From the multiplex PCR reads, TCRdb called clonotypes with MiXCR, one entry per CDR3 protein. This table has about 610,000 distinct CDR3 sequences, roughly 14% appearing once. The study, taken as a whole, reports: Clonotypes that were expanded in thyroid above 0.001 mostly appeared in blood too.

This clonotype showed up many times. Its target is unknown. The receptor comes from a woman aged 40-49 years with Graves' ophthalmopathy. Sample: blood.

CDR3 nucleotide sequence: TGTGCCAGCAGTCGCCGCAGGGGGCAGGGGGAGACCCAGTACTTC. Its protein product is CASSRRRGQGETQYF. The chain links TRBV6-2 or TRBV6-3 to TRBJ2-5, with TRBD1 matching over 8 bases. CDR3 length: 15 amino acids. The J segment lost 5 bases and the V segment lost 5 bases, leaving 10 bases of the junction unmatched. Germline CDR1 reads MNHEY; CDR2 reads SVGEGT.